Following are 32 T cell receptor beta chains from one sample sequenced in a study of blood T cell repertoires in COVID-19. This table comes from immunoSEQ multiplex PCR, and its TCRdb copy is limited to in-frame clones, with some not included. The data show 150,000 or so clones, around 85% seen once. The sequenced material came from peripheral blood. All receptors derive from a man between 60 and 75 years old with acute or convalescent COVID-19.

This CDR3 reads CSALALDTQYF. The CDR3 DNA reads as TGCAGTGCCCTAGCGTTAGATACGCAGTATTTT. The V gene is TRBV20-1, the J gene TRBJ2-3; tentative D call: TRBD2 (6 bases). The V and J ends lost 6 bases and 5 bases respectively, with 9 bases between them. CDR3 length: 11 amino acids. Per germline, CDR1 DFQATT and CDR2 SNEGSKA (reference sequence).

The rearrangement links TRBV2 to TRBJ1-2; TRBD1 matches at 8 bases. The V gene's germline CDR1 is SNHLY and CDR2 FYNNEI. Losses at the gene ends were 7 bases for V and 4 bases for J; bases not matched to a gene: 8. The CDR3 extends over 14 amino acids. CDR3 sequence (DNA): TGTGCCAGCACCAGGGACAGGTTGTCCTATGGCTACACCTTC. Protein sequence: CASTRDRLSYGYTF.

Of note for this clone: Different DNA sequences within this sample yield the same CDR3. This chain links TRBV7-8 with TRBJ2-2; TRBD2 is a possible D gene (5 bases). Germline CDR1 and CDR2: SGHVS and FQNEAQ. V was pared by 5 bases and J by 6 bases, with 7 bases between. The CDR3 spans 12 residues. The CDR3 here is CASSPGAGELFF. The CDR3 region has the DNA TGTGCCAGCAGCCCCGGGGCCGGGGAGCTGTTTTTT.

This chain uses TRBV3-1 (or the pseudogene TRBV3-2) with TRBJ1-2, with TRBD1 identical over 9 bases. Germline CDR1 reads LGHDT; CDR2 reads YNNKEL (reference sequence). The trim removed 4 bases at V and 4 bases at J, leaving 7 bases unmatched. This CDR3 comprises 15 residues. The CDR3 region has the DNA TGTGCCAGCAGCCCCAGGACAGGGGCGACCTATGGCTACACCTTC. It codes for CASSPRTGATYGYTF.

The chain combines TRBV28 with TRBJ1-1; D possibly corresponds to TRBD1 (6 bases). Germline V CDR1 and CDR2: MDHEN, SYDVKM. The CDR3 consists of 14 residues. Trimming left V 2 bases short and J 6 bases short, with 13 bases between. CDR3 nucleotides: TGTGCCAGCAGTTTAAGAAGGGGGACCTCTGAAGCTTTCTTT. This gives the protein CASSLRRGTSEAFF.

The chain couples TRBV28 to TRBJ2-2, with 10 bases aligning to TRBD1. The CDR3 consists of 16 residues. Losses at the gene ends were 5 bases for V and 4 bases for J; bases not matched to a gene: 7. CDR1 and CDR2 from the germline V gene are MDHEN and SYDVKM. The CDR3 region has the DNA TGTGCCAGCAGTACCCCGACAGGGGGCTTCACCGGGGAGCTGTTTTTT. Its translation: CASSTPTGGFTGELFF. Based on the CDR3 plus reference TRBV28 and TRBJ2-2, the full variable domain is DVKVTQSSRYLVKRTGEKVFLECVQDMDHENMFWYRQDPGLGLRLIYFSYDVKMKEKGDIPEGYSVSREKKERFSLILESASTNQTSMYLCASSTPTGGFTGELFFGEGSRLTVL.

V and J are TRBV5-1 and TRBJ2-5, with TRBD2 identical over 15 bases. The germline V gene encodes CDR1 SGHRS and CDR2 YFSETQ. The CDR3 is 17 amino acids. V gave up 3 bases and J gave up 2 bases; unmatched junction bases: 5. The CDR3: CASSSGLAGGIQETQYF. The CDR3 DNA reads as TGCGCCAGCAGCTCGGGACTAGCGGGAGGTATACAAGAGACCCAGTACTTC.

This clone was recorded only once. The J gene is TRBJ1-1, the V gene TRBV24-1; weak D call: TRBD1 (6 bases). CDR1 is KGHDR and CDR2 is SFDVKD in the germline V gene. The CDR3 covers 15 residues. Trimming took 9 bases from V and 1 from J, leaving 17 bases between them. The CDR3 nucleotides are TGTGCCACCGCCCCGGGGGGCGGGGGGAACACTGAAGCTTTCTTT. This sequence encodes CATAPGGGGNTEAFF.

This chain uses TRBV5-4 with TRBJ2-2, with a weak D call TRBD1 (6 bases). Germline-derived CDR1 and CDR2 are SGHNT and YYREEE (reference sequence). This CDR3 is 13 amino acids long. V dropped 5 bases and J dropped 5 bases, with 10 bases sitting between them. CDR3 protein: CASRRTGTGELFF. CDR3 nucleotides: TGTGCCAGCAGGAGAACAGGGACCGGGGAGCTGTTTTTT.

This chain joins TRBV19 and TRBJ1-4; TRBD1 is a possible D gene (6 bases). CDR3 length equals 15 residues. Germline CDR1 reads LNHDA; CDR2 reads SQIVND (reference sequence). Trimming removed 6 bases at V and 4 bases at J, with 15 bases between. The CDR3: CASRKTGTFNEKLFF. As DNA, the CDR3 is TGTGCCAGTAGAAAAACAGGGACCTTTAATGAAAAACTGTTTTTT.

Here the CDR3 reads CASSQRPGTGELFF. The DNA of the CDR3 is TGTGCCAGCAGCCAACGTCCGGGGACCGGGGAGCTGTTTTTT. J is TRBJ2-2 and V is TRBV7-3, with a possible D match to TRBD2 (5 bases). Trimming stripped 5 bases from V and 5 bases from J, with 12 bases between. The germline CDR1 and CDR2 sequences are SGHTA and FQGTGA. The CDR3 covers 14 residues.

This chain links TRBV28 with TRBJ1-4; the match to TRBD1 covers 7 bases. This CDR3 contains 16 residues. Looked up from germline, CDR1 is MDHEN and CDR2 is SYDVKM. V was pared by 5 bases and J by 4 bases, with 10 bases of the junction left unmatched. CDR3 in amino acids: CASSDKGARNNEKLFF. Here the CDR3 DNA reads TGTGCCAGCAGTGATAAGGGGGCGCGGAATAATGAAAAACTGTTTTTT.

This chain joins TRBV5-5 and TRBJ2-1, with 9 positions matching TRBD1. The V segment lost 0 bases and the J segment 3 bases; nucleotides outside the gene matches: 4. Per germline, CDR1 SGHKS and CDR2 YYEKEE (reference sequence). This CDR3 comprises 16 residues. CDR3 amino acids: CASSLVGTGSYNEQFF. CDR3 DNA: TGTGCCAGCAGCTTGGTGGGGACAGGGAGCTACAATGAGCAGTTCTTC.

The chain links TRBV11-2 to TRBJ2-3; D perhaps matches TRBD1 (5 bases). This CDR3 contains 12 residues. Germline-derived CDR1 and CDR2 are SGHAT and FQNNGV. Trimming shortened V by 0 bases and J by 11 bases, and 9 bases separated the two germline ends. The CDR3 sequence is CASSLDQGGQYF. CDR3 DNA: TGTGCCAGCAGCTTAGATCAGGGTGGGCAGTATTTT.

Only a few counts were recorded for this clone. This chain connects TRBV7-9 to TRBJ2-5, with D possibly being TRBD2 (6 bases). Germline CDR1 reads SEHNR; CDR2 reads FQNEAQ (reference sequence). There are 14 residues in the CDR3. Trimming pared 5 bases from V and 3 bases from J, leaving 13 bases between. The CDR3: CASSPWRDEETQYF. For the CDR3, the DNA is TGTGCCAGCAGCCCGTGGCGGGACGAAGAGACCCAGTACTTC.

This chain links TRBV5-1 with TRBJ2-1; no firm D call. In germline, CDR1 is SGHRS, CDR2 YFSETQ. V gave up 2 bases and J gave up 4 bases, with 7 bases separating them. The CDR3 is 13 amino acids. The CDR3 here is CASSFPNYNEQFF. DNA for the CDR3: TGCGCCAGCAGCTTTCCAAATTACAATGAGCAGTTCTTC.

This clone was seen a handful of times. This chain links TRBV28 with TRBJ2-1, with 9 bases that match TRBD1. The J segment lost 4 bases and the V segment lost 7 bases, leaving 8 bases of the junction unmatched. CDR1 MDHEN and CDR2 SYDVKM come from the germline V gene. CDR3 length: 15 amino acids. The CDR3 nucleotides are TGTGCCAGCAATTCAGGGACAGGGACGTACAATGAGCAGTTCTTC. As protein: CASNSGTGTYNEQFF.

The chain has TRBV11-1 and TRBJ2-1, with D possibly matching TRBD2 (6 bases). Germline V lookup: CDR1 SGHAT, CDR2 FQDESV (reference sequence). The CDR3 spans 15 residues. Trimming took off 1 base at V and 7 bases at J, with 14 bases between the two ends. The CDR3 loop reads CASSLGPQAGNEQFF. The CDR3 DNA reads as TGTGCCAGCAGCTTAGGACCTCAGGCGGGGAATGAGCAGTTCTTC.

The chain's CDR3 is CASSQLASGRPSTDTQYF. The CDR3 coding sequence is TGCGCCAGCAGCCAACTTGCTAGCGGGAGGCCTAGCACAGATACGCAGTATTTT. The V and J genes are TRBV4-1 and TRBJ2-3; 11 nucleotides agree with TRBD2. Germline CDR1 is MGHRA and CDR2 is YSYEKL. J lost 0 bases, V lost 2 bases, and 7 bases had no gene match. The CDR3 has 18 amino acids.

The J gene is TRBJ2-1, the V gene TRBV10-3; 11 bases match TRBD2. The CDR3 extends over 17 amino acids. Germline CDR1 is ENHRY and CDR2 is SYGVKD. J lost 2 bases, V lost 7 bases, and 10 bases had no gene match. CDR3 sequence reads: CAIKDSGRGTTYNEQFF. The CDR3 DNA is TGTGCCATCAAGGATAGCGGGAGGGGGACGACCTACAATGAGCAGTTCTTC.

In this sample, this clone turned up a few times. This chain joins TRBV5-1 and TRBJ2-3; weak D call: TRBD2 (6 bases). Germline lookup yields CDR1 SGHRS and CDR2 YFSETQ. This CDR3 region has 15 residues. Trimming stripped 4 bases from V and 4 bases from J, with 16 bases between. The CDR3 is CASSRATGSADTQYF. The CDR3 DNA sequence: TGCGCCAGCAGCAGAGCTACCGGGAGCGCAGATACGCAGTATTTT.

The sample holds a few counts of this clone. The rearrangement uses TRBV9 and TRBJ2-4; TRBD2 might be the D (6 bases). Germline V gives CDR1 SGDLS, CDR2 YYNGEE. The CDR3 sequence is 18 residues long. The ends were cut back, 4 bases at V and 0 bases at J, with 20 bases in the middle. Here the CDR3 reads CASSQSLGDWGAKNIQYF. The CDR3 nucleotides read TGTGCCAGCAGCCAAAGTCTCGGGGACTGGGGAGCCAAAAACATTCAGTACTTC.

The chain has TRBV11-2 and TRBJ2-7, with 9 bases fitting TRBD2. Germline V gene lookup returns CDR1 SGHAT and CDR2 FQNNGV. V shed 6 bases and J 5 bases; nucleotides not matched to a gene: 14. This CDR3 spans 16 amino acids. DNA for the CDR3: TGTGCCAGCAGTTTACCTTTCCGCGGGAGGGCCCACGAGCAGTACTTC. Its protein product is CASSLPFRGRAHEQYF.

V gene TRBV5-5 combines with J gene TRBJ1-1; perhaps TRBD1 as D (6 bases). The V end was cut by 1 base, the J end by 0 bases, with 7 bases between. The V gene's germline CDR1 is SGHKS and CDR2 YYEKEE (reference sequence). This CDR3 spans 14 amino acids. The CDR3 sequence is CASSLQGMNTEAFF. DNA for the CDR3: TGTGCCAGCAGCTTGCAGGGGATGAACACTGAAGCTTTCTTT.

The chain joins TRBV6-2 or TRBV6-3 to TRBJ2-1; D is possibly TRBD2 (6 bases). With 2 bases removed from V and 2 bases from J, the gap between germline ends came to 10 bases. The CDR3 has 15 amino acids. Germline values: CDR1 MNHEY, CDR2 SVGEGT. The CDR3 DNA reads as TGTGCCAGCAGTTACGCGGGACCAGCCTACAATGAGCAGTTCTTC. Translation: CASSYAGPAYNEQFF.

The V call is TRBV20-1, the J call TRBJ1-3; D remains unclear. Trimming stripped 3 bases from V and 0 bases from J, with 12 bases between. The CDR3 is made up of 15 amino acids. The germline CDR1 and CDR2 sequences are DFQATT and SNEGSKA (reference sequence). Written as DNA, the CDR3 is TGCAGTGCTAGTTCAGGCCTTATCTCTGGAAACACCATATATTTT. Protein product: CSASSGLISGNTIYF.

Only a few counts were recorded for this clone. This chain uses TRBV6-6 with TRBJ2-5; 9 bases are shared with TRBD2. Germline CDR1 is MNHNY and CDR2 is SVGAGI (reference sequence). This CDR3 is built from 13 residues. Trimming took 7 bases from V and 5 from J; bases not matched to a gene: 5. CDR3 in amino acids: CASTFTSGETQYF. CDR3 in DNA: TGTGCCAGCACCTTCACTAGCGGGGAGACCCAGTACTTC.

The chain employs TRBV18 and TRBJ2-7; 8 bases align to TRBD1. The CDR3 consists of 15 residues. V shed 2 bases and J 5 bases; nucleotides not matched to a gene: 8. Germline CDR1 KGHSH, CDR2 LQKENI. The CDR3 nucleotides read TGTGCCAGCTCACCAAGGGCGGCAGGGGGCCACGAGCAGTACTTC. Translating gives CASSPRAAGGHEQYF. The full variable domain, with the rest looked up from reference TRBV18 and TRBJ2-7, is NAGVMQNPRHLVRRRGQEARLRCSPMKGHSHVYWYRQLPEEGLKFMVYLQKENIIDESGMPKERFSAEFPKEGPSILRIQQVVRGDSAAYFCASSPRAAGGHEQYFGPGTRLTVT.

This chain connects TRBV19 to TRBJ2-7, with 7 positions matching TRBD2. The V and J ends lost 4 bases and 7 bases, in that order; junction bases with no gene match: 13. Germline CDR1 LNHDA, CDR2 SQIVND (reference sequence). There are 15 residues in the CDR3. In nucleotides, the CDR3 is TGTGCCAGTAGTAGATCTAGCGGAGGGATGTGGGAGCAGTACTTC. Protein: CASSRSSGGMWEQYF.

The chain links TRBV5-4 to TRBJ2-3, with 9 bases lining up with TRBD2. The CDR3 runs 15 residues. Germline V gene sequence: CDR1 SGHNT, CDR2 YYREEE (reference sequence). J gave up 2 bases and V 4 bases, and 5 bases lay outside the gene matches. CDR3 sequence: CASSPQREATDTQYF. CDR3 bases: TGTGCCAGCAGCCCCCAGCGGGAGGCCACAGATACGCAGTATTTT.

The V call is TRBV7-8, the J call TRBJ2-5, with TRBD2 matching 7 bases. Germline V gene data show CDR1 as SGHVS and CDR2 as FQNEAQ. V was pared by 2 bases and J by 5 bases, with 8 bases of the junction left unmatched. The CDR3 consists of 15 residues. The chain's CDR3 is CASSLSGGSWETQYF. As DNA, the CDR3 is TGTGCCAGCAGCTTAAGTGGCGGGAGCTGGGAGACCCAGTACTTC.

CDR3 loop: CATSDWSGGVYGYTF. As DNA, the CDR3 is TGTGCCACCAGTGATTGGAGCGGGGGGGTGTATGGCTACACCTTC. The chain employs TRBV24-1 and TRBJ1-2, with D tentatively TRBD1 (5 bases). The CDR3 runs 15 residues. In germline, CDR1 is KGHDR, CDR2 SFDVKD. Trimming left V 2 bases short and J 5 bases short, with 14 bases between.